One and the same sample provided the 32 T cell receptor beta chains below, sequenced in a study of blood T cell repertoires in COVID-19. Sequencing used immunoSEQ multiplex PCR; TCRdb keeps in-frame clones, though not all of them. Altogether just over 300,000 clones are present, around 90% being singletons, with the ten largest covering about 9.8%. Sequencing used PBMCs or T cells enriched from blood (not recorded which). Every receptor here comes from a young woman who had recovered from COVID-19.

The chain has TRBV4-3 and TRBJ1-1; D is unresolved. CDR3 length: 19 residues. Trimming cost V 0 bases and J 0 bases, with 20 bases left between them. Per the germline V gene, CDR1 is LGHNA and CDR2 is YSLEER. The CDR3 here is CASSQEVSSAPSMNTEAFF. In DNA form, the CDR3 reads TGCGCCAGCAGCCAAGAAGTGAGTAGCGCCCCGTCCATGAACACTGAAGCTTTCTTT.

V is TRBV5-4 and J is TRBJ2-3; tentative D call: TRBD1 (5 bases). Germline assignment: CDR1 SGHNT and CDR2 YYREEE (reference sequence). The CDR3 loop spans 15 amino acids. V was trimmed by 2 bases and J by 3 bases, leaving 13 bases between them. This CDR3 is CASSFGAVLTDTQYF. DNA of the CDR3: TGTGCCAGCAGCTTTGGGGCGGTCCTTACAGATACGCAGTATTTT.

The chain employs TRBV19 and TRBJ2-1; D ambiguous. CDR1 is LNHDA, CDR2 SQIVND, per germline (reference sequence). V was shortened by 1 base and J by 7 bases, with 11 bases between the two germline ends. This CDR3 has 14 amino acids. CDR3: CASSIASPRNEQFF. The CDR3, as DNA: TGTGCCAGTAGTATAGCGAGCCCCAGGAATGAGCAGTTCTTC.

Of note for this clone: The sample contains more than one DNA sequence encoding this CDR3. The chain uses TRBV18 and TRBJ1-1, with a possible D match to TRBD1 (5 bases). Trimming cost V 2 bases and J 2 bases, with 12 bases left between them. Per germline, CDR1 KGHSH and CDR2 LQKENI. This CDR3 comprises 15 residues. The CDR3 coding sequence is TGTGCCAGCTCACCATATCAGGGAAGCAACACTGAAGCTTTCTTT. It codes for CASSPYQGSNTEAFF.

This clone was counted a few times. The CDR3 sequence: CASSLDPGLAGFEQYF. DNA for the CDR3: TGTGCCAGCAGCTTAGATCCGGGACTAGCGGGGTTCGAGCAGTACTTC. The chain carries TRBV7-8 and TRBJ2-7, with TRBD2 matching 13 bases. The junction had 6 bases not matched to a gene; V was cut back by 1 base and J by 6 bases. CDR1 is SGHVS, CDR2 FQNEAQ, per germline. This CDR3 spans 16 amino acids.

The rearrangement uses TRBV2 and TRBJ1-6, with 11 positions matching TRBD1. CDR3 length equals 15 residues. V gave up 4 bases and J gave up 6 bases; unmatched junction bases: 2. In germline, CDR1 is SNHLY, CDR2 FYNNEI. CDR3 DNA sequence: TGTGCCAGCAGTGGGACAGGGGGCGGTAATTCACCCCTCCACTTT. It specifies CASSGTGGGNSPLHF. Full variable domain (remainder filled in from reference TRBV2 and TRBJ1-6): EPEVTQTPSHQVTQMGQEVILRCVPISNHLYFYWYRQILGQKVEFLVSFYNNEISEKSEIFDDQFSVERPDGSNFTLKIRSTKLEDSAMYFCASSGTGGGNSPLHFGNGTRLTVT.

This sequence joins TRBV19 and TRBJ2-3, with 7 bases identical to TRBD2. V shed 1 base and J 2 bases; nucleotides not matched to a gene: 6. From germline, CDR1 is LNHDA and CDR2 SQIVND (reference sequence). The CDR3 consists of 16 residues. CDR3 coding DNA: TGTGCCAGTAGTATAGTCCCAGCGGGGTCCACAGATACGCAGTATTTT. Encoded protein: CASSIVPAGSTDTQYF.

The chain combines TRBV7-9 with TRBJ2-7, with D perhaps matching TRBD1 (6 bases). Germline assignment: CDR1 SEHNR and CDR2 FQNEAQ (reference sequence). Deletions cut 3 bases from V and 3 bases from J, with 12 bases between. This CDR3 spans 14 amino acids. The CDR3 sequence is CASSFRGSHYEQYF. In DNA form, the CDR3 reads TGTGCCAGCAGCTTCAGGGGTTCCCACTACGAGCAGTACTTC.

The J gene is TRBJ1-2, the V gene TRBV5-1; 11 bases fit TRBD1. V shed 4 bases, J shed 2 bases, and the junction held 4 bases outside the gene matches. Germline V gene lookup returns CDR1 SGHRS and CDR2 YFSETQ. The CDR3 contains 15 residues. The CDR3 DNA reads as TGCGCCAGCAGCGACCGGGACAGGGGGAACTATGGCTACACCTTC. Translation gives CASSDRDRGNYGYTF.

The J gene is TRBJ2-7, the V gene TRBV7-2, with TRBD2 identical over 12 bases. CDR3 length: 18 residues. Trimming removed 4 bases from V and 0 bases from J; junction bases left unmatched: 10. Germline CDR1 SGHTA, CDR2 FQGNSA. The CDR3 sequence: CASSWGTSGPTSSYEQYF. CDR3 nucleotide sequence: TGTGCCAGCAGCTGGGGGACTAGCGGGCCCACAAGCTCCTACGAGCAGTACTTC.

This chain uses TRBV4-3 with TRBJ1-4, with D uncertain. The CDR3 runs 12 residues. The germline gives CDR1 LGHNA, CDR2 YSLEER. The V end lost 3 bases, the J end lost 7 bases, and 6 bases lay between the germline ends. The DNA of the CDR3 is TGCGCCAGCAGCCAGTACGGTGAAAAACTGTTTTTT. It codes for CASSQYGEKLFF.

V is TRBV12-2 and J is TRBJ2-1; the table's D call TRBD1 went unverified against the DNA. TRBV12-2 is a listed pseudogene. CDR3 length equals 18 residues. CDR3 region: CASRLATKFDTSNNEQFF. In nucleotides, the CDR3 is TGTGCAAGTCGCTTAGCGACCAAATTTGACACATCCAACAATGAGCAGTTCTTC.

This chain links TRBV5-1 with TRBJ1-1, with 7 bases identical to TRBD1. Germline trimming cut 4 bases from V and 5 bases from J; bases unmatched to any gene: 14. This CDR3 spans 16 amino acids. Looked up from germline, CDR1 is SGHRS and CDR2 is YFSETQ. The CDR3 loop reads CASSRGGVRGRTEAFF. The CDR3 DNA reads TGCGCCAGCAGCAGAGGGGGCGTCAGGGGAAGGACTGAAGCTTTCTTT.

The rearrangement joins TRBV6-6 to TRBJ2-7; D is possibly TRBD2 (6 bases). This CDR3 comprises 14 residues. Between the trimmed V and J ends, which lost 7 bases and 2 bases, there was a span of 15 bases. CDR1 is MNHNY, CDR2 SVGAGI, per germline (reference sequence). The CDR3 region is CASTWAGPPYEQYF. CDR3 bases: TGTGCCAGCACGTGGGCGGGACCTCCCTACGAGCAGTACTTC.

In this sample, this clone turned up a few times. The chain has TRBV6-5 and TRBJ2-1, with no clear D. V lost 8 bases to trimming and J lost 8 bases, with 10 bases between them. This CDR3 is built from 11 residues. Germline CDR1 reads MNHEY; CDR2 reads SVGAGI. The chain's CDR3 is CASHLRYEQFF. In DNA, the CDR3 is TGTGCCAGCCACCTTAGATATGAGCAGTTCTTC.

The sample holds one count of this clone. This rearrangement joins TRBV7-2 to TRBJ1-1; D perhaps matches TRBD1 (5 bases). Trimming shortened V by 2 bases and J by 1 base, and 11 bases separated the two germline ends. Germline V gene sequence: CDR1 SGHTA, CDR2 FQGNSA. CDR3 length equals 15 residues. CDR3 loop: CASSLYGGENTEAFF. CDR3 nucleotides: TGTGCCAGCAGCTTATACGGGGGAGAGAACACTGAAGCTTTCTTT.

This chain links TRBV7-2 with TRBJ2-2; 12 positions agree with TRBD2. V was clipped by 4 bases and J by 5 bases; unmatched bases: 8. CDR1 and CDR2 (germline): SGHTA, FQGNSA. The CDR3 contains 17 residues. Here the CDR3 reads CASSSPSGRARTGELFF. The DNA of the CDR3 is TGTGCCAGCAGCTCCCCTAGCGGGAGGGCCAGGACCGGGGAGCTGTTTTTT.

This clone was seen once. The rearrangement joins TRBV5-5 to TRBJ2-7; 9 bases fit TRBD1. V shed 5 bases, J shed 3 bases, and the junction held 9 bases outside the gene matches. Germline assignment: CDR1 SGHKS and CDR2 YYEKEE (reference sequence). The CDR3 spans 15 residues. The CDR3 nucleotides read TGTGCCAGCAGTCCAGTTGGACAGGGGATCTACGAGCAGTACTTC. Its translation: CASSPVGQGIYEQYF.

This rearrangement joins TRBV13 to TRBJ2-7; possible D gene TRBD1, 5 bases. Between the trimmed V and J ends, which lost 5 bases and 7 bases, there was a span of 9 bases. Germline lookup yields CDR1 PRHDT and CDR2 FYEKMQ (reference sequence). The CDR3 has 11 residues. The CDR3 DNA is TGTGCCAGCAGCGCCGACAGTGAGCAGTACTTC. It codes for CASSADSEQYF.

V is TRBV5-1 and J is TRBJ1-1; 8 positions match TRBD1. V trimming: 4 bases; J trimming: 0 bases; junction bases outside the gene matches: 5. Looked up from germline, CDR1 is SGHRS and CDR2 is YFSETQ. The CDR3 length is 15 residues. DNA for the CDR3: TGCGCCAGCAGCCCGTCGACAGGGGTGAACACTGAAGCTTTCTTT. Protein: CASSPSTGVNTEAFF.

The chain uses TRBV3-1 (or the pseudogene TRBV3-2) and TRBJ2-1, with 15 positions matching TRBD2. The CDR3 length is 15 residues. Germline assignment: CDR1 LGHDT and CDR2 YNNKEL (reference sequence). The V segment lost 4 bases and the J segment 8 bases; nucleotides outside the gene matches: 3. The CDR3 DNA reads as TGTGCCAGCAGCCCAGGGACTAGCGGGGGGCATGAGCAGTTCTTC. This encodes CASSPGTSGGHEQFF.

The gene calls are TRBV7-9 and TRBJ2-7; D gene uncertain. V lost 1 base and J 4 bases, leaving 11 bases between the germline ends. Germline assignment: CDR1 SEHNR and CDR2 FQNEAQ (reference sequence). The CDR3 is 14 amino acids. The CDR3, as DNA: TGTGCCAGCAGCTTAGGAGAGCTGAGTTACGAGCAGTACTTC. Translation gives CASSLGELSYEQYF. The full variable domain, completed using reference TRBV7-9 and TRBJ2-7, is DTGVSQNPRHKITKRGQNVTFRCDPISEHNRLYWYRQTLGQGPEFLTYFQNEAQLEKSRLLSDRFSAERPKGSFSTLEIQRTEQGDSAMYLCASSLGELSYEQYFGPGTRLTVT.

The chain uses TRBV29-1 and TRBJ1-1; D might be TRBD1 (6 bases). V was cut by 5 bases and J by 1 base, with 17 bases left in between. From germline, CDR1 is SQVTM and CDR2 ANQGSEA. The CDR3 totals 15 residues. CDR3 sequence: CSVHKGGGQNTEAFF. CDR3 nucleotides: TGCAGCGTTCATAAAGGCGGGGGCCAGAACACTGAAGCTTTCTTT.

In its sample, this clone was seen once. The chain combines TRBV27 with TRBJ2-7; 7 bases fit TRBD1. V was clipped by 2 bases and J by 3 bases; unmatched bases: 4. The CDR3 spans 14 residues. Germline CDR1 is MNHEY and CDR2 is SMNVEV (reference sequence). The CDR3: CASSLGTDHYEQYF. The CDR3 bases are TGTGCCAGCAGTTTAGGGACAGATCACTACGAGCAGTACTTC.

This chain uses TRBV28 with TRBJ2-4, with D perhaps matching TRBD1 (5 bases). Germline V lookup: CDR1 MDHEN, CDR2 SYDVKM. The CDR3 covers 17 residues. V was trimmed by 5 bases and J by 1 base, leaving 18 bases between them. The CDR3 region is CASSLLQGAGAKNIQYF. In DNA, the CDR3 is TGTGCCAGCAGTCTACTCCAGGGTGCTGGGGCCAAAAACATTCAGTACTTC. Full variable domain (outside the CDR3, taken from reference TRBV28 and TRBJ2-4): DVKVTQSSRYLVKRTGEKVFLECVQDMDHENMFWYRQDPGLGLRLIYFSYDVKMKEKGDIPEGYSVSREKKERFSLILESASTNQTSMYLCASSLLQGAGAKNIQYFGAGTRLSVL.

The chain couples TRBV25-1 to TRBJ1-2, with TRBD1 as a possible D gene (5 bases). The CDR3 runs to 14 residues. Germline V gene data show CDR1 as MGHDK and CDR2 as SYGVNS. Trimming stripped 0 bases from V and 6 bases from J, with 11 bases between. The CDR3 DNA follows: TGTGCCAGCAGTGAATATAGCTGGACACATGGCTACACCTTC. It codes for CASSEYSWTHGYTF.

The chain couples TRBV28 to TRBJ1-3; 9 bases are a match to TRBD1. The CDR3 has 16 amino acids. CDR1 is MDHEN and CDR2 is SYDVKM in the germline V gene. J was trimmed by 4 bases and V by 6 bases; bases with no gene match: 10. The CDR3 region is CASRLDRGAWGNTIYF. The CDR3 DNA sequence: TGTGCCAGCAGACTCGACAGGGGGGCTTGGGGAAACACCATATATTTT.

Only a few counts were recorded for this clone. The CDR3 loop is CASSLVQGVSYEQYF. For the CDR3, the DNA is TGCGCCAGCAGCTTGGTCCAGGGGGTATCCTACGAGCAGTACTTC. This chain connects TRBV5-1 to TRBJ2-7, with 7 bases fitting TRBD1. This CDR3 region has 15 residues. The V gene's germline CDR1 is SGHRS and CDR2 YFSETQ. V was clipped by 0 bases and J by 1 base; unmatched bases: 4.

This rearrangement joins TRBV27 to TRBJ2-1; TRBD1 is a possible D gene (6 bases). The CDR3 covers 16 residues. Deletions cut 6 bases from V and 0 bases from J, with 15 bases between. Germline V gene lookup returns CDR1 MNHEY and CDR2 SMNVEV (reference sequence). CDR3 bases: TGTGCCAGCAGACACCTCACAGGGAGCTCCTACAATGAGCAGTTCTTC. As protein: CASRHLTGSSYNEQFF.

This sequence joins TRBV27 and TRBJ1-1; perhaps TRBD1 as D (6 bases). This CDR3 spans 14 amino acids. Between the trimmed V and J ends, which lost 5 bases and 0 bases, there was a span of 10 bases. The V gene's germline CDR1 is MNHEY and CDR2 SMNVEV (reference sequence). The DNA for the CDR3 is TGTGCCAGCAGTCTAGGGGGGGTGAACACTGAAGCTTTCTTT. As protein: CASSLGGVNTEAFF.

This chain joins TRBV7-3 and TRBJ1-2; D unresolved. Germline CDR1 reads SGHTA; CDR2 reads FQGTGA. This CDR3 has 15 residues. Trimming pared 1 base from V and 2 bases from J, leaving 11 bases between. The CDR3 region is CASSLKEQRNYGYTF. CDR3 DNA: TGTGCCAGCAGCTTAAAAGAGCAGCGGAACTATGGCTACACCTTC.

The CDR3: CASSRRVNNSPLHF. The DNA for the CDR3 is TGCGCCAGCAGCCGAAGAGTGAATAATTCACCCCTCCACTTT. The chain is built from TRBV5-1 and TRBJ1-6; the D is unclear. Trimming took off 4 bases at V and 5 bases at J, with 10 bases between the two ends. This CDR3 comprises 14 residues. Germline V lookup: CDR1 SGHRS, CDR2 YFSETQ.